The 20 T cell receptor beta chains below were found in one sample sequenced in a study of blood T cells in healthy people across ages. PCR was performed a second time for about 6 to 12 cycles using a sample-barcoded 5' primer and a J-beta primer mix. Using its own MiXCR run on the 5' RACE reads, TCRdb lists one record per CDR3 protein. The sample records some 790,000 distinct CDR3 sequences, around 26% being singletons. Source material: blood. Every receptor here comes from an elderly woman in good health.

V gene TRBV7-9 combines with J gene TRBJ2-3; TRBD2 matches at 9 bases. This CDR3 has 16 amino acids. From germline, CDR1 is SEHNR and CDR2 FQNEAQ (reference sequence). With V trimmed by 5 bases and J by 8 bases, 14 bases remained unmatched. The CDR3 protein is CASSPYPSGARGTQYF. The CDR3 nucleotides are TGTGCCAGCAGCCCGTATCCTAGCGGGGCGAGAGGTACGCAGTATTTT. The variable domain in full, with the rest retrieved from reference TRBV7-9 and TRBJ2-3, is DTGVSQNPRHKITKRGQNVTFRCDPISEHNRLYWYRQTLGQGPEFLTYFQNEAQLEKSRLLSDRFSAERPKGSFSTLEIQRTEQGDSAMYLCASSPYPSGARGTQYFGPGTRLTVL.

In this sample, this clonotype turned up a few times. The V and J genes are TRBV29-1 and TRBJ1-1; D perhaps matches TRBD1 (6 bases). The CDR3 extends over 14 amino acids. V lost 3 bases and J 0 bases, leaving 11 bases between the germline ends. Germline assignment: CDR1 SQVTM and CDR2 ANQGSEA. The CDR3 here is CSVDLAGVNTEAFF. The CDR3 region has the DNA TGCAGCGTTGATTTGGCAGGGGTGAACACTGAAGCTTTCTTT.

In this sample, this clonotype turned up a few times. The V and J genes are TRBV4-3 and TRBJ1-4; TRBD1 might be the D (6 bases). Trimming removed 0 bases at V and 2 bases at J, with 19 bases between. The CDR3 is 19 residues long. Looked up from germline, CDR1 is LGHNA and CDR2 is YSLEER. The CDR3 region has the DNA TGCGCCAGCAGCCAAGATCTCGGGGGCAGGGCGAGGACTAATGAAAAACTGTTTTTT. Translated: CASSQDLGGRARTNEKLFF.

The table lists this clonotype with many counts. V and J are TRBV7-2 and TRBJ2-7, with 13 bases that match TRBD2. Germline CDR1 is SGHTA and CDR2 is FQGNSA. The V and J ends lost 5 bases and 3 bases, in that order; junction bases with no gene match: 4. This CDR3 is built from 15 residues. CDR3 nucleotide sequence: TGTGCCAGCAGCGCCGGGACTAGCGGGGTCTACGAGCAGTACTTC. Protein sequence: CASSAGTSGVYEQYF.

This chain connects TRBV7-2 to TRBJ1-1; a possible D gene is TRBD1 (6 bases). Germline CDR1 is SGHTA and CDR2 is FQGNSA. V was pared by 1 base and J by 0 bases, with 15 bases between. The CDR3 totals 17 residues. The DNA of the CDR3 is TGTGCCAGCAGCTTAGGGACCCGGGCAGGGGTGAACACTGAAGCTTTCTTT. Amino acids: CASSLGTRAGVNTEAFF. Drawing the rest from reference TRBV7-2 and TRBJ1-1, the complete variable domain is GAGVSQSPSNKVTEKGKDVELRCDPISGHTALYWYRQSLGQGLEFLIYFQGNSAPDKSGLPSDRFSAERTGGSVSTLTIQRTQQEDSAVYLCASSLGTRAGVNTEAFFGQGTRLTVV.

This clonotype came up many times. The rearrangement joins TRBV3-1 to TRBJ2-3, with 8 nucleotides matching TRBD1. From germline, CDR1 is LGHDT and CDR2 YNNKEL (reference sequence). Losses at the gene ends were 2 bases for V and 5 bases for J; bases not matched to a gene: 0. The CDR3 consists of 13 residues. Here the CDR3 reads CASSQTGGDTQYF. CDR3 nucleotides: TGTGCCAGCAGCCAAACAGGGGGAGATACGCAGTATTTT.

The chain joins TRBV13 to TRBJ2-1; maybe TRBD2 (5 bases). Germline-derived CDR1 and CDR2 are PRHDT and FYEKMQ (reference sequence). The CDR3 spans 12 residues. Trimming shortened V by 6 bases and J by 9 bases, and 12 bases separated the two germline ends. The chain's CDR3 is CASRQGLFEQFF. For the CDR3, the DNA is TGTGCCAGCAGACAAGGACTCTTTGAGCAGTTCTTC.

This chain links TRBV5-6 with TRBJ1-1, with D unresolved. CDR3 length: 16 residues. Germline V CDR1 and CDR2: SGHDT, YYEEEE. Trimming stripped 3 bases from V and 5 bases from J, with 20 bases between. DNA for the CDR3: TGTGCCAGCAGCTCGTACTTCAGCGCCATCGGAACTGAAGCTTTCTTT. It codes for CASSSYFSAIGTEAFF. Filled out from reference TRBV5-6 and TRBJ1-1, the complete variable domain reads DAGVTQSPTHLIKTRGQQVTLRCSPKSGHDTVSWYQQALGQGPQFIFQYYEEEERQRGNFPDRFSGHQFPNYSSELNVNALLLGDSALYLCASSSYFSAIGTEAFFGQGTRLTVV.

The table lists this clonotype with many counts. V and J are TRBV7-2 and TRBJ2-3; TRBD2 matches at 12 bases. Germline CDR1 is SGHTA and CDR2 is FQGNSA. This CDR3 has 16 residues. With V trimmed by 5 bases and J by 7 bases, 10 bases remained unmatched. This CDR3 reads CASSRSSGGALNTQYF. DNA of the CDR3: TGTGCCAGCAGCCGCTCTAGCGGGGGGGCATTGAATACGCAGTATTTT.

The chain has TRBV10-1 and TRBJ2-5; 8 bases agree with TRBD2. Germline V gene sequence: CDR1 WNHNN, CDR2 SYGVQD (reference sequence). V gave up 6 bases and J gave up 11 bases; unmatched junction bases: 17. The CDR3 loop spans 15 amino acids. CDR3 residues: CASSPSGGGINEQYF. CDR3 in DNA: TGCGCCAGCAGCCCCTCTGGCGGGGGGATCAATGAGCAGTACTTC.

The rearrangement joins TRBV7-2 to TRBJ1-2, with a tentative D call TRBD1 (6 bases). The V gene's germline CDR1 is SGHTA and CDR2 FQGNSA. Trimming took off 5 bases at V and 2 bases at J, with 12 bases between the two ends. The CDR3 consists of 14 residues. This chain's CDR3 is CASSQRGGNYGYTF. The DNA of the CDR3 is TGTGCCAGCAGCCAGAGAGGGGGAAACTATGGCTACACCTTC.

Many counts were recorded for this clonotype. This chain connects TRBV20-1 to TRBJ2-3; TRBD1 matches 7 bases. Germline V gene lookup returns CDR1 DFQATT and CDR2 SNEGSKA (reference sequence). The V gene end was trimmed by 6 bases and the J gene end by 4 bases; junction bases not matched to a gene: 7. The CDR3 totals 13 residues. The DNA for the CDR3 is TGCAGTGCCCGACAGGGAATAGCAGATACGCAGTATTTT. Its translation is CSARQGIADTQYF.

The V gene is TRBV2, the J gene TRBJ2-1, with 7 bases identical to TRBD1. Germline trimming cut 8 bases from V and 6 bases from J; bases unmatched to any gene: 4. There are 12 residues in the CDR3. CDR1 SNHLY and CDR2 FYNNEI come from the germline V gene. The CDR3 region is CASGHRGNEQFF. CDR3 DNA: TGTGCCAGCGGCCACAGGGGCAATGAGCAGTTCTTC.

As for this clonotype: Being one base from a much bigger clone, this may be a read error. The CDR3 DNA follows: TGCGCCAGCAGCTACGACTTAAGCTATGGCTACACCTTC. Translation gives CASSYDLSYGYTF. V and J are TRBV5-1 and TRBJ1-2; the D is unclear. CDR3 size: 13 residues. V lost 3 bases, J lost 4 bases, and 10 bases lay in between. Per germline, CDR1 SGHRS and CDR2 YFSETQ.

This clonotype was seen only a few times. CDR3 coding DNA: TGTGCCAGTCGAACCGGGACAGGGTTTGGAGAGACCCAGTACTTC. This translates into CASRTGTGFGETQYF. This chain links TRBV19 with TRBJ2-5; 9 bases align to TRBD1. The CDR3 consists of 15 residues. V shed 8 bases, J shed 4 bases, and the junction held 11 bases outside the gene matches. The V gene's germline CDR1 is LNHDA and CDR2 SQIVND (reference sequence).

The rearrangement uses TRBV7-2 and TRBJ1-1; D is ambiguous. Germline lookup yields CDR1 SGHTA and CDR2 FQGNSA. The CDR3 spans 11 residues. The V gene lost 3 bases and the J gene lost 8 bases, with 7 bases spanning the gap. The CDR3 bases are TGTGCCAGCAGCTTTCGGCAGGAAGCTTTCTTT. Translating gives CASSFRQEAFF.

The table lists this clonotype with many counts. The DNA for the CDR3 is TGTGCCAGCAGTTACGGTGCAGCAAGATCCTATGGCTACACCTTC. Protein product: CASSYGAARSYGYTF. The chain recombines TRBV6-2 or TRBV6-3 with TRBJ1-2, with D uncertain. Germline V gives CDR1 MNHEY, CDR2 SVGEGT. The CDR3 contains 15 residues. V was cut by 2 bases and J by 4 bases, with 14 bases left in between.

This clonotype appeared many times. CDR3 sequence reads: CSARVQGTNEKLFF. In nucleotides, the CDR3 is TGCAGTGCTAGAGTACAGGGCACTAATGAAAAACTGTTTTTT. This sequence joins TRBV20-1 and TRBJ1-4, with D perhaps matching TRBD1 (6 bases). CDR1 is DFQATT, CDR2 SNEGSKA, per germline (reference sequence). The CDR3 extends over 14 amino acids. Trimming removed 1 base from V and 2 bases from J, with 8 bases in between.

This chain joins TRBV28 and TRBJ2-4; 8 nucleotides align to TRBD1. The closer fit of TRBJ2-5 to the DNA end suggests the J call may be wrong. The CDR3 length is 17 residues. Germline loops: CDR1 MDHEN, CDR2 SYDVKM. In DNA form, the CDR3 reads TGTGCCAGCCGGGATGTGAGACAGGGGCGAAAGCAAGAGACCCAGTACTTC. Encoded protein: CASRDVRQGRKQETQYF.

Details on this clonotype: A read error may produce the germline difference seen at one junction end. The chain links TRBV5-6 to TRBJ1-1; 11 nucleotides agree with TRBD1. The CDR3 is made up of 15 amino acids. Germline V gene data show CDR1 as SGHDT and CDR2 as YYEEEE. The CDR3: CAGSSGQGARTEAFF. The DNA of the CDR3 is TGTGCCGGCAGCTCAGGACAGGGGGCAAGGACTGAAGCTTTCTTT.